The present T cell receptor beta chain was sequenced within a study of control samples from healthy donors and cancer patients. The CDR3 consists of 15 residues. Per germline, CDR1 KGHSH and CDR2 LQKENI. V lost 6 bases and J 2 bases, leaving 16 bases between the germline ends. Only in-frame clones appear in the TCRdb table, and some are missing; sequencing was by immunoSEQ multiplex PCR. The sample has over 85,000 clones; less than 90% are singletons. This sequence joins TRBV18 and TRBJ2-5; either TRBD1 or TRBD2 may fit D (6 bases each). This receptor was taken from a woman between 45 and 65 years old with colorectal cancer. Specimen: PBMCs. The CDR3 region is CASSPSGALQETQYF. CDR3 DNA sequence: TGTGCCAGCTCCCCTTCGGGGGCCTTACAAGAGACCCAGTACTTC.